This T cell receptor (beta chain) was observed in a study of blood T cell repertoires in COVID-19. V trimming: 6 bases; J trimming: 7 bases; junction bases outside the gene matches: 8. Germline CDR1 is SNHLY and CDR2 is FYNNEI. The CDR3 consists of 14 residues. Repertoires were generated with immunoSEQ multiplex PCR, while TCRdb's copy carries only in-frame clones and drops some. The table lists roughly 34,000 clones, roughly 88% of them singletons. This clonotype originated in a man aged 80 or over with acute or convalescent COVID-19. The chain is built from TRBV2 and TRBJ1-5, with TRBD1 matching over 8 bases. The sequencing sample was made of peripheral blood. This CDR3 reads CASSSQGVYQPQHF. As DNA, the CDR3 is TGTGCCAGCAGCTCACAGGGGGTGTACCAGCCCCAGCATTTT.